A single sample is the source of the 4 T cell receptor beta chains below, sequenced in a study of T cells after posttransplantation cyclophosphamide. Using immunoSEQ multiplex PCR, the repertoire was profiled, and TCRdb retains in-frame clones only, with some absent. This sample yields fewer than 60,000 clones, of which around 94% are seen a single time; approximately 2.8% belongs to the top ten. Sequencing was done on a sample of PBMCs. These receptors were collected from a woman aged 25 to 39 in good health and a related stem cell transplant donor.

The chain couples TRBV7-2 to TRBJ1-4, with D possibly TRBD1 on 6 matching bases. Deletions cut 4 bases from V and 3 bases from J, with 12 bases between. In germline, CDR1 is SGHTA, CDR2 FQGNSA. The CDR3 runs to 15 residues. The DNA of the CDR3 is TGTGCCAGCAGCTCGAACAGGGCCGCTAATGAAAAACTGTTTTTT. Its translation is CASSSNRAANEKLFF.

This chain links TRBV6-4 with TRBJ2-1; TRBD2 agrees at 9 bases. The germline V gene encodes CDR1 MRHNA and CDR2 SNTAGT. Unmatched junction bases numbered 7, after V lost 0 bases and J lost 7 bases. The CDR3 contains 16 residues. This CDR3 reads CASSDSGGGAANEQFF. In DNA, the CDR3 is TGTGCCAGCAGTGACTCTGGCGGGGGGGCAGCGAATGAGCAGTTCTTC.

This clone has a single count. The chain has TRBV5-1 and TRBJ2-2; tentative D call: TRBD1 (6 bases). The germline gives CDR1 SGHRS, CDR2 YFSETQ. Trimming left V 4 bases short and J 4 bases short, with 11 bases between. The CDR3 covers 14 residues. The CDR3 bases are TGCGCCAGCAGCGATGAACAGGGCACCGGGGAGCTGTTTTTT. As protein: CASSDEQGTGELFF.

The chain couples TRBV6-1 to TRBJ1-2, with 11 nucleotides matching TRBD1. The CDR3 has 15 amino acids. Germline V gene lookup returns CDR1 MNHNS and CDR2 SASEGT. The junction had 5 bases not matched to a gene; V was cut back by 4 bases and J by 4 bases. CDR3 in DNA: TGTGCCAGCAGTGCTAGGGACAGGGGGTCCTATGGCTACACCTTC. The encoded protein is CASSARDRGSYGYTF.